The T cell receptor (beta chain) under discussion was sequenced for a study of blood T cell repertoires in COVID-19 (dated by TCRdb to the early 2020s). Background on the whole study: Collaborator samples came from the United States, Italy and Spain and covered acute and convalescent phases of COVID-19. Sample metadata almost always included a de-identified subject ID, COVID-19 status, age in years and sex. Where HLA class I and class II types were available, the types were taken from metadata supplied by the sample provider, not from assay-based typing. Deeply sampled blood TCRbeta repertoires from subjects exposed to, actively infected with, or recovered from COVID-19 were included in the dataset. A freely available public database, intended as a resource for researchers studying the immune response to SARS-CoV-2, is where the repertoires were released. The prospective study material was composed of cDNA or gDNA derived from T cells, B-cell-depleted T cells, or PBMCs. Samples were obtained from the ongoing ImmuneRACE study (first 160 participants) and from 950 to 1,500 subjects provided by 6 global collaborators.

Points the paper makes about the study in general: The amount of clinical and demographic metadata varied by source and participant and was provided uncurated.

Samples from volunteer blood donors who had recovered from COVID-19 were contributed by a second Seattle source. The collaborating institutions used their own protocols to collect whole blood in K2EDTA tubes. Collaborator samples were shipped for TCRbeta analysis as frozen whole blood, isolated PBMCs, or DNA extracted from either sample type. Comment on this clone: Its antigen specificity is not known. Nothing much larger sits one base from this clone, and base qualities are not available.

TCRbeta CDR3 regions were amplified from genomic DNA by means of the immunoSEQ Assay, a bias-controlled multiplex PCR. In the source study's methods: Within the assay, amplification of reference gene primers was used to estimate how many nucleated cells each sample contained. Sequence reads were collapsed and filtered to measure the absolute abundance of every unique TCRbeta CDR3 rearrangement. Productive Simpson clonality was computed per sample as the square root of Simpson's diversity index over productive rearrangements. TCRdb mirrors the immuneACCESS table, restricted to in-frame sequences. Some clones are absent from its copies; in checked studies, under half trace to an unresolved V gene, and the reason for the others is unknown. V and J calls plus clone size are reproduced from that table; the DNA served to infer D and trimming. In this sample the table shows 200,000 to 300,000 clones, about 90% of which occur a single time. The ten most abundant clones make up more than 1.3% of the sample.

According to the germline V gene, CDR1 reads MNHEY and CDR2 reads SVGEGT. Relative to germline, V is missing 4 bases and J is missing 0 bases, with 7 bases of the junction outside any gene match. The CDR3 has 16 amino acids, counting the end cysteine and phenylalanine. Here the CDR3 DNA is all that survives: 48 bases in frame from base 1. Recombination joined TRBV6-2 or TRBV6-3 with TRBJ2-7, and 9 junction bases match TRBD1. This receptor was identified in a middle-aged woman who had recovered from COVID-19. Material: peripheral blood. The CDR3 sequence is CASSSDSGQGSYEQYF. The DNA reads TGTGCCAGCAGTTCCGATTCGGGACAGGGCTCCTACGAGCAGTACTTC.